This T cell receptor beta chain was sequenced in a study of beta chain features in type 1 diabetes. Study-level points and caveats: All four CD4+ subsets of Type 1 diabetes patients contained TCRB CDR3s that were moderately but significantly shorter. Any HLA effect on TCRB rearrangement was left unresolved by small sub-analyses.

About this clone itself: Its antigen is not known.

Each sorted population was over 98% pure. Trimming removed 5 bases from V and 8 bases from J; junction bases left unmatched: 7. CDR1 LNHDA and CDR2 SQIVND come from the germline V gene (reference sequence). CDR3 size: 13 residues. The sequenced template was cDNA made from the entire isolated RNA. Method: immunoSEQ multiplex PCR; TCRdb's copy keeps in-frame clones and lacks some. The table lists about 330,000 clones, about 11% of them singletons. The chain carries TRBV19 and TRBJ1-2, with 8 bases that match TRBD1. This sequence was found in a woman in her twenties or thirties in good health. Sequenced sample: naive CD4+ T cells from blood. The CDR3 spells CASSALDRDGYTF. DNA of the CDR3: TGTGCCAGTAGTGCACTGGACAGGGACGGCTACACCTTC.